This TCR beta chain was obtained from a study of cytotoxic CD8 clonotypes in ibrutinib-treated CLL. Per the germline V gene, CDR1 is LGHNA and CDR2 is YNFKEQ. V was cut by 4 bases and J by 6 bases, with 19 bases left in between. The CDR3 extends over 15 amino acids. A 1 in 200,000 to 1 in 1 million T cell depth was the sequencing target. TCRdb's copy holds only in-frame clones and misses some; the assay was immunoSEQ multiplex PCR. The table records tens of thousands of clones, 68% of them present only once. The rearrangement uses TRBV4-2 and TRBJ2-7; possibly TRBD1 or TRBD2 for D (5 bases each). The sequencing used PBMCs, collected after 24 months of ibrutinib treatment. This clonotype was obtained from a human donor with chronic lymphocytic leukemia. The CDR3 nucleotides read TGTGCCAGCAGCCCTCCCACGGGACGGCAGGGCGAGCAGTACTTC. Its protein product is CASSPPTGRQGEQYF.